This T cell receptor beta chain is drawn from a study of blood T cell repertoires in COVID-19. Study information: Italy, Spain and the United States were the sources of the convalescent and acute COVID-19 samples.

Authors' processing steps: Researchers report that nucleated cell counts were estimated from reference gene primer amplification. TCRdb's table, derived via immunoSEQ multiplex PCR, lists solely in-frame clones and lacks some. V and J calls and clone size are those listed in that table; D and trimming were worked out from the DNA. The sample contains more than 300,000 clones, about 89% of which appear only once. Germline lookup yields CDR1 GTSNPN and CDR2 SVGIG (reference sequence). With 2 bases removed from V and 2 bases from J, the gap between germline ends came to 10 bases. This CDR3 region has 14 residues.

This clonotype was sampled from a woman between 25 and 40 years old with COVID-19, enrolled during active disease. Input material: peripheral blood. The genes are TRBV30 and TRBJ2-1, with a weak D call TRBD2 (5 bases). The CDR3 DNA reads TGTGCCTGGAGTACGGGGATAACCTACAATGAGCAGTTCTTC. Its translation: CAWSTGITYNEQFF. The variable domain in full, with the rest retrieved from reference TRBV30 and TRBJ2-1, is SQTIHQWPATLVQPVGSPLSLECTVEGTSNPNLYWYRQAAGRGLQLLFYSVGIGQISSEVPQNLSASRPQDRQFILSSKKLLLSDSGFYLCAWSTGITYNEQFFGPGTRLTVL.